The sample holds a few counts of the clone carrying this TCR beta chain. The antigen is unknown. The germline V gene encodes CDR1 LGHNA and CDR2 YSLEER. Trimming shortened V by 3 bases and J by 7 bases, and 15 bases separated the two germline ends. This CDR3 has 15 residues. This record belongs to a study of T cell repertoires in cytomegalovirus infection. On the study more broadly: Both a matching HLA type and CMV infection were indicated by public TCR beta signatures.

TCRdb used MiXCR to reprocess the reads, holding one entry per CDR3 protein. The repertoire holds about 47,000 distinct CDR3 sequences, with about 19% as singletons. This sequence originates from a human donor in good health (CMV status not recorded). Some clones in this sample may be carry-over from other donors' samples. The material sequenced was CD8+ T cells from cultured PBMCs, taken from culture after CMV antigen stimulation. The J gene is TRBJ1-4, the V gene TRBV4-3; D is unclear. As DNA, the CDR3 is TGCGCCAGCAGCCAGGACCCTAGGTCGGGTGAAAAACTGTTTTTT. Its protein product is CASSQDPRSGEKLFF.